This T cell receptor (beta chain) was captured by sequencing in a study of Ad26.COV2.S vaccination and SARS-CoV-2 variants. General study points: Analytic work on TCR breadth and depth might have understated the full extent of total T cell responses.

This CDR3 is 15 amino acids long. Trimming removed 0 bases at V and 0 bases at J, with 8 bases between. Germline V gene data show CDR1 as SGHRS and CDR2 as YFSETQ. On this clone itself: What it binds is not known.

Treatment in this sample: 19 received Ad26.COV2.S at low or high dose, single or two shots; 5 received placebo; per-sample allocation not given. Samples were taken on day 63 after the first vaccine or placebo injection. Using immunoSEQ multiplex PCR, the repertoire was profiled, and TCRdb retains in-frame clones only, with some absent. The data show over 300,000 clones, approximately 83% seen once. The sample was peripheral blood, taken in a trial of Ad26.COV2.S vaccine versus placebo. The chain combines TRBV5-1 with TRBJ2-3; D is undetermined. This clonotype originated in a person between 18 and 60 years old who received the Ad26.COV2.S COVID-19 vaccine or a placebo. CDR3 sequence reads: CASSLDPASTDTQYF. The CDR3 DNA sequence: TGCGCCAGCAGCTTGGATCCAGCTAGCACAGATACGCAGTATTTT.